A single sample gave rise to the 5 T cell receptor beta chains below, sequenced in a study of blood T cell repertoires in COVID-19. Method: immunoSEQ multiplex PCR; TCRdb's copy keeps in-frame clones and lacks some. The table lists some 95,000 clones, 75% to 90% of them singletons. Sequenced: peripheral blood. The receptors originated from a man aged 80 or over with active or convalescent COVID-19.

As DNA, the CDR3 is TGTGCCAGCAGTGAAGCGATGACTTCAGTCGAGCAGTACTTC. Its protein is CASSEAMTSVEQYF. The rearrangement uses TRBV6-1 and TRBJ2-7; no firm D call. CDR1 is MNHNS and CDR2 is SASEGT in the germline V gene. The CDR3 has 14 residues. V was pared by 0 bases and J by 6 bases, with 12 bases between.

V is TRBV18 and J is TRBJ1-1; D is perhaps TRBD1 (6 bases). This CDR3 region has 14 residues. The germline V gene has CDR1 KGHSH and CDR2 LQKENI. Trimming took off 0 bases at V and 5 bases at J, with 10 bases between the two ends. This chain's CDR3 is CASSPPYRETEAFF. For the CDR3, the DNA is TGTGCCAGCTCACCACCATACAGGGAGACTGAAGCTTTCTTT.

The rearrangement uses TRBV7-2 and TRBJ2-2; no reliable D call. The V gene lost 2 bases and the J gene lost 4 bases, with 11 bases spanning the gap. Per the germline V gene, CDR1 is SGHTA and CDR2 is FQGNSA. The CDR3 covers 15 residues. Written as DNA, the CDR3 is TGTGCCAGCAGCTTATATCAGGAATCCACCGGGGAGCTGTTTTTT. It codes for CASSLYQESTGELFF.

V gene TRBV5-8 combines with J gene TRBJ2-7; D may be TRBD1 (6 bases). Germline V gene data show CDR1 as SGHTS and CDR2 as YDEGEE. V dropped 2 bases and J dropped 6 bases, with 9 bases sitting between them. There are 12 residues in the CDR3. The CDR3 sequence is CASSLDRTEQYF. CDR3 DNA sequence: TGTGCCAGCAGCTTAGACAGGACCGAGCAGTACTTC.

The V gene is TRBV9, the J gene TRBJ2-1; weak D call: TRBD2 (6 bases). The germline V gene encodes CDR1 SGDLS and CDR2 YYNGEE. The CDR3 has 14 residues. With 3 bases removed from V and 8 bases from J, the gap between germline ends came to 15 bases. The CDR3 DNA follows: TGTGCCAGCAGCGACAGACAGTGGGGGGATGAGCAGTTCTTC. Translating it yields CASSDRQWGDEQFF.